This T cell receptor beta chain originates from a study of shared clonotypes between healthy human individuals. A CD45RA-negative memory subset and a CD45RA+ naive subset were separated from the CD4+ cells. Profiling relied on immunoSEQ multiplex PCR, and the TCRdb table lists in-frame clones only, not all of them. The data hold more than 2,000,000 clones, with more than 85% observed a single time. The CDR3 runs 15 residues. Germline CDR1 is SGHNT and CDR2 is YYREEE (reference sequence). V dropped 3 bases and J dropped 3 bases, with 14 bases sitting between them. This clone occurred once. The V call is TRBV5-4, the J call TRBJ2-3; tentatively, D is TRBD2 (6 bases). Sequenced input: naive CD4+ T cells from PBMCs. Subset: CD45RA+ positively selected. This receptor was taken from a man aged 18-30 years in good health. Some clones in this sample may be carry-over from other donors' samples. CDR3 bases: TGTGCCAGCAGCTCGCCTCGGGGGTGGACAGATACGCAGTATTTT. Translated: CASSSPRGWTDTQYF.